This T cell receptor beta chain emerged from a study of T cells in Graves' hyperthyroidism and ophthalmopathy. The study, taken as a whole, reports: In validation, the model predicted ophthalmopathy. These predictions came a median roughly 6 months before onset.

This clonotype came up many times. Its antigen remains unidentified. Trimming cost V 8 bases and J 3 bases; bases outside gene matches: 6. This CDR3 has 14 amino acids. The germline V gene encodes CDR1 ENHRY and CDR2 SYGVKD. TCR beta CDR3 regions were amplified from RNA transcripts. TCR CDR3 underwent first-round RT-PCR with the HTBI primer set. TCRdb passed the multiplex PCR reads through MiXCR, listing each CDR3 protein once. Of some 570,000 distinct CDR3 sequences detected, 14% appear once; the ten largest clones hold 7.1%. The V gene is TRBV10-3, the J gene TRBJ1-1, with TRBD1 identical over 10 bases. The receptor's source is a woman younger than 30 with Graves' ophthalmopathy. Sequences were obtained from blood. The chain's CDR3 is CAIGQGGPDTEAFF. The CDR3 nucleotides read TGTGCCATCGGACAGGGGGGACCGGACACTGAAGCTTTCTTT.